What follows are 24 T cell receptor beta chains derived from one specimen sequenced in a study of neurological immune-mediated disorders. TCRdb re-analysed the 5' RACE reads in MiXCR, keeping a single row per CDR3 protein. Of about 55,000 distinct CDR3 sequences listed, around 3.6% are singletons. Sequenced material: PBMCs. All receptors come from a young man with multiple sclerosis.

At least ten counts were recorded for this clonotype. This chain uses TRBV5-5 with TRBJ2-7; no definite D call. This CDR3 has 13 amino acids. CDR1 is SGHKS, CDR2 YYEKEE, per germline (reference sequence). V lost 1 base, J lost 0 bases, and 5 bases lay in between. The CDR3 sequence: CASSLPLSYEQYF. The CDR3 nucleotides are TGTGCCAGCAGCTTGCCCCTCTCCTACGAGCAGTACTTC.

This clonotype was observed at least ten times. CDR3 protein: CSVETGGRAMDNEQFF. The CDR3 nucleotides are TGCAGCGTTGAAACGGGCGGGAGGGCCATGGACAATGAGCAGTTCTTC. The V gene is TRBV29-1, the J gene TRBJ2-1; 9 bases are shared with TRBD2. V lost 2 bases and J lost 5; bases outside the gene matches: 10. Germline V gene sequence: CDR1 SQVTM, CDR2 ANQGSEA. There are 16 residues in the CDR3.

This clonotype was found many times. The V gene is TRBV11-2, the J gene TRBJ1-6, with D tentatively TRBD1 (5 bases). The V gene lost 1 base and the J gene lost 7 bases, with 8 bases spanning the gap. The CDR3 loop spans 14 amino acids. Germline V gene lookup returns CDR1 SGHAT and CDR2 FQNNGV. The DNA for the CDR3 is TGTGCCAGCAGCTTAGTAGGGGTAAATTCACCCCTCCACTTT. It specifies CASSLVGVNSPLHF.

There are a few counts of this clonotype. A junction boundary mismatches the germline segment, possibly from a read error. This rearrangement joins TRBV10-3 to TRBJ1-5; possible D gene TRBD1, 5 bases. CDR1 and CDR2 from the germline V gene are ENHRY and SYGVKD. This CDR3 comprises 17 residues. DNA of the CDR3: TGTGCCATCAGTGGGGGACCCTCATGGGATAGCAATCAGCCCCAGAATTTT. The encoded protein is CAISGGPSWDSNQPQNF.

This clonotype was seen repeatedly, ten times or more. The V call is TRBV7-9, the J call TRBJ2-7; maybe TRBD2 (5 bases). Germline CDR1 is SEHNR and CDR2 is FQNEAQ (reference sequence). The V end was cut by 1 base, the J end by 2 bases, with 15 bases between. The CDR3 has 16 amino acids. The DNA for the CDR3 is TGTGCCAGCAGCTTAGTTTCAGGCCGGGAAGCCTACGAGCAGTACTTC. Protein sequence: CASSLVSGREAYEQYF.

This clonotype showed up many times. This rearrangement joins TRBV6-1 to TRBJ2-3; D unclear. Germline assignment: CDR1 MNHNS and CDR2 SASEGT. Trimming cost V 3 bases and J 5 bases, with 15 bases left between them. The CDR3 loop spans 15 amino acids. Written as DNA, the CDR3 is TGTGCCAGCAGTGAGGTCCAAGAGATAGGAGATACGCAGTATTTT. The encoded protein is CASSEVQEIGDTQYF.

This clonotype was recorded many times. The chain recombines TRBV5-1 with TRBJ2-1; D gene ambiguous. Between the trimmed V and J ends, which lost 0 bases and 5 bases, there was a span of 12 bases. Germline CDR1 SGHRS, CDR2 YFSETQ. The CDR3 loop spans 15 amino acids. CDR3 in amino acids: CASSLANGSDNEQFF. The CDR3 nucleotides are TGCGCCAGCAGCTTGGCTAACGGGTCAGACAATGAGCAGTTCTTC.

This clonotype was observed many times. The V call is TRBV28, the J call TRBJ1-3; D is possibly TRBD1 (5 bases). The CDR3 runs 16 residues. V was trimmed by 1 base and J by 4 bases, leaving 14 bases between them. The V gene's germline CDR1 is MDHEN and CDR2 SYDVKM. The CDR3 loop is CASSLYRPIEGNTIYF. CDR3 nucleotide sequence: TGTGCCAGCAGTTTATACAGGCCTATCGAGGGAAACACCATATATTTT.

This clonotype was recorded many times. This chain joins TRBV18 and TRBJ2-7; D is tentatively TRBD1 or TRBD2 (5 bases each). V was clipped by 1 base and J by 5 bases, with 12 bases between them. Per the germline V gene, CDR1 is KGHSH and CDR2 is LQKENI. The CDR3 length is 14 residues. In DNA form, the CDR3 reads TGTGCCAGCTCACCACGCGTCAGGGACGACGAGCAGTACTTC. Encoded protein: CASSPRVRDDEQYF.

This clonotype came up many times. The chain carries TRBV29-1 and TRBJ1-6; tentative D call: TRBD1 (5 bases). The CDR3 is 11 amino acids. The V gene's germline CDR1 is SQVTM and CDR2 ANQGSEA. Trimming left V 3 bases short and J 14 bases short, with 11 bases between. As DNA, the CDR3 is TGCAGCGTTGAGGACAATTCGTCCCTCCACTTT. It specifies CSVEDNSSLHF. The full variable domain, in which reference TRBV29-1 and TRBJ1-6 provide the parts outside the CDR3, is SAVISQKPSRDICQRGTSLTIQCQVDSQVTMMFWYRQQPGQSLTLIATANQGSEATYESGFVIDKFPISRPNLTFSTLTVSNMSPEDSSIYLCSVEDNSSLHFGNGTRLTVT.

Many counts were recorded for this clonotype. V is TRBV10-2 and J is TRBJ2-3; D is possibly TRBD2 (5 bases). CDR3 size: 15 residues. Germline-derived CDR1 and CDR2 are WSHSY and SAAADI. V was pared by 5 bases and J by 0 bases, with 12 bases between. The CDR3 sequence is CASSSGSFSTDTQYF. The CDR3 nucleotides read TGCGCCAGCAGTTCGGGGTCCTTTAGCACAGATACGCAGTATTTT.

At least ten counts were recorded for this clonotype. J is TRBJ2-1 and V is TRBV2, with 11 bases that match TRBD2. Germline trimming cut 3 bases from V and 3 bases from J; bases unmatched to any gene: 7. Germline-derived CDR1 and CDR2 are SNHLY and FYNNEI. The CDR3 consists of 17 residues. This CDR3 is CASSEIRLAGYYNEQFF. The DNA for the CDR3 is TGTGCCAGCAGTGAGATCCGACTAGCGGGATACTACAATGAGCAGTTCTTC. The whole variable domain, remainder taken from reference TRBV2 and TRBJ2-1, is EPEVTQTPSHQVTQMGQEVILRCVPISNHLYFYWYRQILGQKVEFLVSFYNNEISEKSEIFDDQFSVERPDGSNFTLKIRSTKLEDSAMYFCASSEIRLAGYYNEQFFGPGTRLTVL.

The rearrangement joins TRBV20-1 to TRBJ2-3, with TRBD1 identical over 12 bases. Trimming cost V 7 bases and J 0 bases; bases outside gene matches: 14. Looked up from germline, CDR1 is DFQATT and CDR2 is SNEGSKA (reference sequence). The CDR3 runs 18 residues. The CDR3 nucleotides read TGCAGTGTACCGGGACAGGGGGCAGGCAGAGCTAGCACAGATACGCAGTATTTT. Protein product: CSVPGQGAGRASTDTQYF.

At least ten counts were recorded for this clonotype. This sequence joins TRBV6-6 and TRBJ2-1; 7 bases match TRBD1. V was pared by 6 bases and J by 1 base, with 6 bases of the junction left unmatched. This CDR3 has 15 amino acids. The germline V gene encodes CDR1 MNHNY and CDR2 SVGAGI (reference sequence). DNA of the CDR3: TGTGCCAGCAGGTTTACAGGGGTTTCCTACAATGAGCAGTTCTTC. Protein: CASRFTGVSYNEQFF.

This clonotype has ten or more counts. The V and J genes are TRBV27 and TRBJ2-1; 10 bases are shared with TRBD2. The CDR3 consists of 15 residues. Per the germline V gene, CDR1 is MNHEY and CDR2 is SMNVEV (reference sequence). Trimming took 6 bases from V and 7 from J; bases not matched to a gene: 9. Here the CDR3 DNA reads TGTGCCAGCAGCCGACCCAGCGGGAGGGATAATGAGCAGTTCTTC. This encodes CASSRPSGRDNEQFF.

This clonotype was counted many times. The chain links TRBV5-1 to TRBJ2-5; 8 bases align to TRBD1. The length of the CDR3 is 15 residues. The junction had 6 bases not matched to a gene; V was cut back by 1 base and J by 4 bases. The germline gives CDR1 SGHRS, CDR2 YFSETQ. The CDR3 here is CASSLLDRGGETQYF. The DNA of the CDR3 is TGCGCCAGCAGCTTGTTAGACAGGGGAGGAGAGACCCAGTACTTC.

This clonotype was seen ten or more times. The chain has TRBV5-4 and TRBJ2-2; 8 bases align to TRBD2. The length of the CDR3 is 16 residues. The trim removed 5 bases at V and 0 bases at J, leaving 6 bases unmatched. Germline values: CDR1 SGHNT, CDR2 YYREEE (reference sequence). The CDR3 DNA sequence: TGTGCCAGCAGTCTGAGGGGACTAGCGAACACCGGGGAGCTGTTTTTT. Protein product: CASSLRGLANTGELFF.

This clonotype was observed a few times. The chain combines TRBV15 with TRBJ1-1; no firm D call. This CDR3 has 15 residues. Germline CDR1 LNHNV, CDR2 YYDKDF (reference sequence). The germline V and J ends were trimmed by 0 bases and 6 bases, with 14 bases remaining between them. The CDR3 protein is CATSRDPQARAEAFF. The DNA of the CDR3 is TGTGCCACCAGCAGAGATCCTCAGGCCCGCGCTGAAGCTTTCTTT.

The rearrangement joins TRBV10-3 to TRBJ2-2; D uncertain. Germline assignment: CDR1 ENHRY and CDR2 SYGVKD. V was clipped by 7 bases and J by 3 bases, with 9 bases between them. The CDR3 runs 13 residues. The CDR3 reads CAIKVAYTGELFF. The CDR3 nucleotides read TGTGCCATCAAGGTGGCTTACACCGGGGAGCTGTTTTTT.

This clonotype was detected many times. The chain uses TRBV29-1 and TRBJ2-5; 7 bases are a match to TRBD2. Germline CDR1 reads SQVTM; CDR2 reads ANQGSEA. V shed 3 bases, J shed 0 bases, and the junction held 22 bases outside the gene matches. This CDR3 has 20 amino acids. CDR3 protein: CSVEWVRDPSGGRYQETQYF. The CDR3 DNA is TGCAGCGTTGAGTGGGTACGAGATCCATCCGGGGGGAGATACCAAGAGACCCAGTACTTC.

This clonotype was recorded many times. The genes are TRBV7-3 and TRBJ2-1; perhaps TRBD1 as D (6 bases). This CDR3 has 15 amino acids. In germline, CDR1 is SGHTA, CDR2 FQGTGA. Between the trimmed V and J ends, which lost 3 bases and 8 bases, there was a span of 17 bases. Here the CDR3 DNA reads TGTGCCAGCAGCTTCGAGGCCAGGGGTCGCGATGAGCAGTTCTTC. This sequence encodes CASSFEARGRDEQFF.

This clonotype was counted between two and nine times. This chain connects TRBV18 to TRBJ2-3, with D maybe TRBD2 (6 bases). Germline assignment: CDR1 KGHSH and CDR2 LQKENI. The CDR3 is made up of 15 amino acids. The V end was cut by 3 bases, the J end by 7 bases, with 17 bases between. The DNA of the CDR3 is TGTGCCAGCTCACCTCCTCTGCGGGATCTCCATACGCAGTATTTT. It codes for CASSPPLRDLHTQYF. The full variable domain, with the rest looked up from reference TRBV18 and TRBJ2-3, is NAGVMQNPRHLVRRRGQEARLRCSPMKGHSHVYWYRQLPEEGLKFMVYLQKENIIDESGMPKERFSAEFPKEGPSILRIQQVVRGDSAAYFCASSPPLRDLHTQYFGPGTRLTVL.

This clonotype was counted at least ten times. The CDR3 DNA is TGCGCCAGCAGCTTGGCCGGGACTAGCGCCGTAGAGCAGTACTTC. It codes for CASSLAGTSAVEQYF. This rearrangement joins TRBV5-1 to TRBJ2-7; TRBD2 matches 10 bases. The CDR3 consists of 15 residues. Germline CDR1 SGHRS, CDR2 YFSETQ. V shed 0 bases and J 7 bases; nucleotides not matched to a gene: 7.

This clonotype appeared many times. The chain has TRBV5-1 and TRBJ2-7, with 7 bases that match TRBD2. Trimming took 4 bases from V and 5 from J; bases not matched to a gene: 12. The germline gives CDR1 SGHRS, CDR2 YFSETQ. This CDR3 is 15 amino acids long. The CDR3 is CASSPREGVSDEQYF. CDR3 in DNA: TGCGCCAGCAGCCCGAGGGAGGGAGTGTCCGACGAGCAGTACTTC.